Here is one T cell receptor beta chain with its context. This sample is drawn from a study of radiation and T cells in renal cell carcinoma. The repertoire was sequenced with immunoSEQ multiplex PCR; TCRdb's copy has only in-frame clones and lacks some. The profile shows more than 120,000 clones, about 86% of them singletons. The time point: blood 4 weeks post-SBRT, at nephrectomy. Treatment reported: 15 Gy SBRT to primary tumor, nephrectomy 4 weeks later. V gave up 3 bases and J gave up 3 bases, with 11 bases separating them. The CDR3 sequence is 14 residues long. In germline, CDR1 is MNHNY, CDR2 SVGAGI (reference sequence).

The material sequenced was blood, taken from a patient whose treatment included radiotherapy and nephrectomy. The source is a woman aged 45-59 years with renal cell carcinoma. The chain recombines TRBV6-6 with TRBJ1-2, with D perhaps TRBD1 (6 bases). The CDR3 loop is CASSYYRVDYGYTF. CDR3 sequence (DNA): TGTGCCAGCAGTTATTACAGGGTTGACTATGGCTACACCTTC.